This TCR beta chain was documented in a study of regulatory T cells in long-lasting Graves disease. Arm-PCR of CDR3 regions and iRepertoire HTBI primers were the basis on which TCR beta libraries were built. In TCRdb, the multiplex PCR reads were re-called with MiXCR into one record per CDR3 protein. The profile shows about 430,000 distinct CDR3 sequences, about 15% of them singletons. Time point: newly diagnosed GD, antithyroid drugs for less than 3 months. The TCR library was made from RNA extracted from PBMCs. Graves' disease diagnosis relied on American Thyroid Association guidelines. Peripheral blood, at approximately 10 milliliters, went into EDTA tubes. This same sample was also part of a study on T cells in Graves' hyperthyroidism and ophthalmopathy.

The sample in question was peripheral blood mononuclear cells (PBMCs), obtained at new diagnosis, from a patient treated with antithyroid drugs. The origin of this receptor is a middle-aged woman with Graves disease.

The CDR3: CASSELGGRSTDTQYF. CDR3 sequence (DNA): TGTGCCAGCAGTGAATTGGGGGGTCGTTCCACAGATACGCAGTATTTT. The V call is TRBV6-1, the J call TRBJ2-3; the D gene is possibly TRBD2 (6 bases). CDR3 length: 16 amino acids. The V and J ends lost 2 bases and 2 bases respectively, with 14 bases between them. From germline, CDR1 is MNHNS and CDR2 SASEGT.